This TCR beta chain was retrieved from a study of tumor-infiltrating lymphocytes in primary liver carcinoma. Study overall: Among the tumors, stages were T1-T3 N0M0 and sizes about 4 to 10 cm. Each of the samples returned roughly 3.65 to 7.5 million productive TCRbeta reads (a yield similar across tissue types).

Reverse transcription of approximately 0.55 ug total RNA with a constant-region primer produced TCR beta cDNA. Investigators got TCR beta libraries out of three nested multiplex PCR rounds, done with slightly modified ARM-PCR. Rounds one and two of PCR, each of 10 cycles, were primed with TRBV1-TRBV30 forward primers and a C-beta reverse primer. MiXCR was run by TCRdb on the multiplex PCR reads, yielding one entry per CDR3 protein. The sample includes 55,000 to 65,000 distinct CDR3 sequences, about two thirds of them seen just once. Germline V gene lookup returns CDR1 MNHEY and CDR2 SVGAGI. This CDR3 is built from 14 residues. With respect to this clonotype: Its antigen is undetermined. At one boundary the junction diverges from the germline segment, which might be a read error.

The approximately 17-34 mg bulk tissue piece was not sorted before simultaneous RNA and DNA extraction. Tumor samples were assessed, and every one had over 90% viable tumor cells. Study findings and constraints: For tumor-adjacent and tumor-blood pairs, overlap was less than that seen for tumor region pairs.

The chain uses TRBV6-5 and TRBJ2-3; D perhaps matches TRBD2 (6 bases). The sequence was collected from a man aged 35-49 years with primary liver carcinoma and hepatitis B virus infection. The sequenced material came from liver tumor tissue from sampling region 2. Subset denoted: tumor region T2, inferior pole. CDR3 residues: CASSYAGIADTRYF. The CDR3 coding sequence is TGTGCCAGCAGTTACGCGGGAATCGCAGATACGCGGTATTTT.